This T cell receptor beta chain was documented in a study of blood T cell repertoires in COVID-19. Study-wide context: In each case, the material was cDNA or gDNA derived from T cells, B-cell-depleted T cells, or PBMCs.

Germline V gene data show CDR1 as SGDLS and CDR2 as YYNGEE. This CDR3 comprises 19 residues. V shed 2 bases, J shed 5 bases, and the junction held 12 bases outside the gene matches. Original handling: Amplifying reference gene primers gave estimates of nucleated cell counts. Sequenced by immunoSEQ multiplex PCR; TCRdb stores in-frame clones only, minus some. D and trimming were read from the DNA, whereas the V and J calls and clone size are those reported in that table. The sample includes about 69,000 clones, approximately 78% of them seen just once. This sequence joins TRBV9 and TRBJ2-1; the match to TRBD2 covers 14 bases. This clonotype was obtained from a human donor in a cohort sampled during active COVID-19. The sequenced material came from peripheral blood. The CDR3 nucleotides are TGTGCCAGCAGCGTCGCCGGGACTAGCGGGGGAGGGGATCACAATGAGCAGTTCTTC. This codes for CASSVAGTSGGGDHNEQFF.